This TCR beta chain emerged from a study of CD8+ T cells in alopecia areata. Overall study findings and caveats: Clonality exceeded that of normal scalp in lesional scalp, most notably in alopecia totalis/universalis.

The treatment here: oral pan-JAK inhibitor, 5-10 mg twice daily. Isolated RNA was reverse transcribed into cDNA used as the sequencing template. Profiled with immunoSEQ multiplex PCR; TCRdb holds only in-frame clones, not every one. The repertoire includes approximately 100,000 clones, roughly 60% of them detected once, and approximately 16% sits in the top ten. V was pared by 0 bases and J by 4 bases, with 8 bases between. The CDR3 sequence is 14 residues long. Germline V gives CDR1 SGHDT, CDR2 YYEEEE. Details on this clone: Its antigen remains unidentified.

This chain connects TRBV5-6 to TRBJ1-5; TRBD1 is a possible D gene (5 bases). This sample comprised CD8+ T cells sorted from blood, obtained at approximately week 56, from a patient treated with tofacitinib. The receptor comes from a human donor with alopecia areata. In nucleotides, the CDR3 is TGTGCCAGCAGCTTGGGACAGTTAAATCAGCCCCAGCATTTT. Translating gives CASSLGQLNQPQHF.